These 14 T cell receptor beta chains were sequenced from one sample in a study of cytomegalovirus exposure and HLA in healthy donors. PCR primers comprised 60 Vbeta and 13 Jbeta primers. Generated by immunoSEQ multiplex PCR, the TCRdb table keeps only in-frame clones and is missing some. Of under 200,000 clones in the sample, approximately 67% were seen once. Sequences were obtained from PBMCs. The receptors were sampled from a young woman in good health and CMV-seropositive.

V gene TRBV7-9 combines with J gene TRBJ2-5, with 12 positions matching TRBD1. Germline CDR1 SEHNR, CDR2 FQNEAQ (reference sequence). V was pared by 1 base and J by 5 bases, with 5 bases of the junction left unmatched. CDR3 length: 16 residues. The CDR3 protein is CASSLVRGTGGETQYF. In nucleotides, the CDR3 is TGTGCCAGCAGCTTAGTTCGCGGGACAGGGGGCGAGACCCAGTACTTC.

This clone was counted between two and nine times. The V gene is TRBV6-5, the J gene TRBJ2-7, with D maybe TRBD1 (6 bases). The germline gives CDR1 MNHEY, CDR2 SVGAGI. Deletions cut 6 bases from V and 0 bases from J, with 15 bases between. The CDR3 extends over 15 amino acids. CDR3 sequence (DNA): TGTGCCAGCAGCTATACGGGACACAACTCCTACGAGCAGTACTTC. Amino acid sequence: CASSYTGHNSYEQYF.

The chain uses TRBV29-1 and TRBJ2-7, with 10 bases matching TRBD1. This CDR3 is 15 amino acids long. With V trimmed by 3 bases and J by 4 bases, 9 bases remained unmatched. In germline, CDR1 is SQVTM, CDR2 ANQGSEA. This chain's CDR3 is CSVDDRTGGPYEQYF. CDR3 bases: TGCAGCGTTGACGACCGGACAGGGGGGCCTTACGAGCAGTACTTC.

The chain uses TRBV12-5 and TRBJ2-1, with D possibly matching TRBD1 (6 bases). CDR1 and CDR2 (germline): LGHNT, FRNRAP. This CDR3 has 17 residues. The germline V and J ends were trimmed by 2 bases and 4 bases, with 18 bases remaining between them. The CDR3 region is CASGLYDRQDRYNEQFF. The CDR3 bases are TGTGCTAGTGGTTTGTACGACCGTCAGGACAGATACAATGAGCAGTTCTTC.

Details on this clone: At one boundary the junction diverges from the germline segment, which might be a read error. This rearrangement joins TRBV5-4 to TRBJ2-7; 9 bases line up with TRBD1. This CDR3 contains 16 residues. Germline-derived CDR1 and CDR2 are SGHNT and YYREEE (reference sequence). CDR3: CACSSGAGQGVYEQYF. CDR3 DNA: TGTGCCTGCAGCTCTGGCGCGGGACAGGGTGTCTACGAGCAGTACTTC.

This clone appeared a few times. This chain uses TRBV2 with TRBJ2-1; D unresolved. Trimming removed 10 bases from V and 7 bases from J, with 20 bases in between. The CDR3 is 14 amino acids. The V gene's germline CDR1 is SNHLY and CDR2 FYNNEI. DNA of the CDR3: TGTGCCACCACACTCAGCACAGTTAGGAATGAGCAGTTCTTC. Translating gives CATTLSTVRNEQFF.

This clone was seen only a few times. The rearrangement joins TRBV28 to TRBJ2-2; D uncertain. CDR3 size: 12 residues. Germline CDR1 is MDHEN and CDR2 is SYDVKM. The V end lost 8 bases, the J end lost 5 bases, and 9 bases lay between the germline ends. The CDR3 is CASAKRTGELFF. The CDR3 DNA sequence: TGTGCCAGCGCCAAGAGGACCGGGGAGCTGTTTTTT.

The chain employs TRBV5-1 and TRBJ1-1; a possible D gene is TRBD1 (6 bases). Trimming took off 4 bases at V and 5 bases at J, with 21 bases between the two ends. This CDR3 region has 16 residues. Looked up from germline, CDR1 is SGHRS and CDR2 is YFSETQ. The CDR3 region has the DNA TGCGCCAGCAGCCCGGGGGGGACATGGATATCGACTGAAGCTTTCTTT. Protein product: CASSPGGTWISTEAFF. Full variable domain (missing parts from reference TRBV5-1 and TRBJ1-1): KAGVTQTPRYLIKTRGQQVTLSCSPISGHRSVSWYQQTPGQGLQFLFEYFSETQRNKGNFPGRFSGRQFSNSRSEMNVSTLELGDSALYLCASSPGGTWISTEAFFGQGTRLTVV.

The rearrangement joins TRBV30 to TRBJ1-6; 8 positions agree with TRBD1. V was clipped by 3 bases and J by 7 bases; unmatched bases: 14. This CDR3 is built from 17 residues. Germline CDR1 is GTSNPN and CDR2 is SVGIG (reference sequence). The CDR3 nucleotides are TGTGCCTGGAGCCGGGACAGGCACCTTAACTCCAATTCACCCCTCCACTTT. Translating it yields CAWSRDRHLNSNSPLHF.

This chain links TRBV2 with TRBJ2-6; possible D gene TRBD2, 5 bases. Trimming shortened V by 7 bases and J by 1 base, and 14 bases separated the two germline ends. There are 16 residues in the CDR3. CDR1 and CDR2 (germline): SNHLY, FYNNEI. The CDR3 nucleotides read TGTGCCAGCACAACCCATGGCGGGTCTGGGGCCAACGTCCTGACTTTC. Encoded protein: CASTTHGGSGANVLTF. The whole variable domain, filled in from reference TRBV2 and TRBJ2-6, reads EPEVTQTPSHQVTQMGQEVILRCVPISNHLYFYWYRQILGQKVEFLVSFYNNEISEKSEIFDDQFSVERPDGSNFTLKIRSTKLEDSAMYFCASTTHGGSGANVLTFGAGSRLTVL.

This clone was counted a few times. This chain uses TRBV6-6 with TRBJ1-1, with D perhaps matching TRBD1 (6 bases). The V end lost 4 bases, the J end lost 0 bases, and 12 bases lay between the germline ends. Germline lookup yields CDR1 MNHNY and CDR2 SVGAGI (reference sequence). The CDR3 has 15 residues. CDR3 nucleotides: TGTGCCAGCAGTTTGACAGGCCTATTGAACACTGAAGCTTTCTTT. Amino acid sequence: CASSLTGLLNTEAFF.

This clone has more than one count but fewer than ten. V usage is TRBV6-5 and J usage is TRBJ2-7, with 7 bases fitting TRBD2. The CDR3 loop spans 13 amino acids. Germline assignment: CDR1 MNHEY and CDR2 SVGAGI. Unmatched junction bases numbered 7, after V lost 9 bases and J lost 2 bases. CDR3 loop: CASSTSNPYEQYF. In DNA, the CDR3 is TGTGCCAGTTCGACTAGCAATCCCTACGAGCAGTACTTC.

This clone was seen a handful of times. The rearrangement joins TRBV2 to TRBJ2-2, with TRBD1 as a possible D gene (5 bases). Germline lookup yields CDR1 SNHLY and CDR2 FYNNEI. The CDR3 totals 14 residues. V was cut by 6 bases and J by 6 bases, with 14 bases left in between. The CDR3 loop is CASRQGHYPGELFF. The CDR3 DNA is TGTGCCAGCAGGCAAGGACACTACCCCGGGGAGCTGTTTTTT.

The chain couples TRBV30 to TRBJ2-3; D call uncertain. The CDR3 is 11 amino acids. V shed 5 bases and J shed 5 bases, with 8 bases lying between them. CDR1 is GTSNPN, CDR2 SVGIG, per germline (reference sequence). The CDR3 loop is CAWQIGDTQYF. CDR3 nucleotide sequence: TGTGCCTGGCAAATCGGAGATACGCAGTATTTT.